This T cell receptor (beta chain) was documented in a study of CD8 T cells in ankylosing spondylitis. The CDR3 totals 15 residues. Trimming removed 2 bases at V and 6 bases at J, with 13 bases between. Germline V gene data show CDR1 as SGHAT and CDR2 as FQNNGV. Many counts were recorded for this clonotype. The antigen remains undetermined. One entry per CDR3 protein, called by TCRdb with MiXCR from the 5' RACE reads. The sample has 200,000 to 250,000 distinct CDR3 sequences; roughly 10% are singletons. Study-wide findings and caveats: Reportedly, disease-linked clones are significantly enriched in ankylosing spondylitis patients' matched synovial fluid. Disease-linked clones proved CD8+ and comparatively uncommon in peripheral blood.

Sequencing input: blood, either unsorted or a sorted T cell fraction (not recorded which). This receptor was taken from a male donor with ankylosing spondylitis or in good health (not recorded which). The chain carries TRBV11-2 and TRBJ2-2; D is perhaps TRBD2 (6 bases). CDR3 amino acids: CASSLFGGAAGELFF. The DNA for the CDR3 is TGTGCCAGCAGCTTATTCGGAGGGGCAGCCGGGGAGCTGTTTTTT.